The sequence of this T cell receptor (beta chain) was determined in a study of beta chain features in type 1 diabetes. Sequencing targeted expressed TCRB transcripts, as all isolated RNA had been reverse transcribed. Produced via immunoSEQ multiplex PCR; TCRdb's table is partial and in-frame only. The sample gives about 150,000 clones, 11% of which show up once; roughly 2% is in the top ten. Study results and caveats: Type 1 diabetes patients had fewer VDJ junction insertions and more deletions.

Only a few counts were recorded for this clone. The antigen is undetermined. Sequenced: central memory CD4+ T cells from blood. The receptor was isolated from a man younger than 35 in good health.

CDR3 sequence: CSVSPIRTEAFF. In nucleotides, the CDR3 is TGCAGCGTATCCCCCATACGCACTGAAGCTTTCTTT. The gene calls are TRBV29-1 and TRBJ1-1; D ambiguous. Trimming took off 6 bases at V and 4 bases at J, with 12 bases between the two ends. Germline V gene data show CDR1 as SQVTM and CDR2 as ANQGSEA. CDR3 size: 12 residues.